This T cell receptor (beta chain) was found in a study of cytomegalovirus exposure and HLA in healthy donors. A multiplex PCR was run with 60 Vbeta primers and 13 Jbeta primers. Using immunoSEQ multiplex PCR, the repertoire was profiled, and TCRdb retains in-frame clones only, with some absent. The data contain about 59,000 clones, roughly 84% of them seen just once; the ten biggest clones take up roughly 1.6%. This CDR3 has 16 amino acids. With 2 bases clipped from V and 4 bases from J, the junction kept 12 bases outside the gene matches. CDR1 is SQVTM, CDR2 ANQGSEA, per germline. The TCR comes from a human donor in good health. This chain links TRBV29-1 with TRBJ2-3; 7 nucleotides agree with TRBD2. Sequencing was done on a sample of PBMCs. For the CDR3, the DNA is TGCAGCGTTGAACCCTATGGCGGGAGTAGGGCAGATACGCAGTATTTT. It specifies CSVEPYGGSRADTQYF.